This TCR beta chain emerged from a study of human T cells and chemical hapten exposure. Background on the study: It was small differences in pooled library volume that mainly caused per-sample TCR yields to vary.

General study results and limits: DPC sensitization left the count of TCRs above 1 in 1000 unchanged.

Extraction of total RNA was performed on unfractionated whole blood. Germline lookup yields CDR1 SGHTA and CDR2 FQGNSA. V was trimmed by 2 bases and J by 5 bases, leaving 7 bases between them. The CDR3 contains 13 residues. This clonotype has more than one count but fewer than ten. Its antigen is unidentified. MiXCR, applied by TCRdb to the 5' RACE reads, yields one record per CDR3 protein. This sample carries around 140,000 distinct CDR3 sequences, about 4.3% of them seen once, and the ten largest clones take 1.3% to 1.5%. The clonotype originates from a female donor in good health. The chain combines TRBV7-2 with TRBJ2-1; the D is unclear. The CDR3 nucleotides read TGTGCCAGCAGCTTACACCAGGACAATGAGCAGTTCTTC. Its protein is CASSLHQDNEQFF.